This note documents a single T cell receptor (beta chain) sequence. The antigen remains unidentified. This entry comes from a study of cytomegalovirus exposure and HLA in healthy donors. CDR1 is LNHDA and CDR2 is SQIVND in the germline V gene (reference sequence). V was trimmed by 6 bases and J by 1 base, leaving 21 bases between them. The CDR3 totals 17 residues. The primer mix had 60 Vbeta and 13 Jbeta primers. Sequencing was performed with immunoSEQ multiplex PCR; in TCRdb, only in-frame clones are kept and a portion is missing. The sample consists of some 200,000 clones, about 81% of them appearing once. Study-wide findings and caveats: Relative to equally common others, HLA-associated TCR beta chains showed greater clonal expansion in a later analysis.

Sequencing was carried out using PBMCs. The clonotype comes from a woman between 50 and 59 years old in good health and CMV-seropositive. This chain uses TRBV19 with TRBJ1-1; weak D call: TRBD1 (5 bases). CDR3 protein: CASRGPPGGTPNTEAFF. CDR3 DNA sequence: TGTGCCAGTAGAGGCCCTCCCGGGGGAACTCCGAACACTGAAGCTTTCTTT.